This T cell receptor beta chain appears in the sequencing data of a study of T-cell reconstitution after alpha-beta-depleted transplantation in children. Unique molecular identifiers featured in how the TCRbeta library was prepared. MiXCR, run by TCRdb on the PCR reads, gives a single entry per CDR3 protein. The sample lists around 500,000 distinct CDR3 sequences, 20% to 25% occurring once. In its sample, this clonotype was seen a few times. V lost 3 bases to trimming and J lost 5 bases, with 13 bases between them. This CDR3 is 13 amino acids long. Germline CDR1 DFQATT, CDR2 SNEGSKA (reference sequence).

The clonotype comes from a boy less than two years old who had a stem cell transplant for acute myeloid leukemia, so the T cells may come from the graft donor. This sample comprised PBMCs, mostly from graft donor cells, obtained 360 days after TCRalphabeta/CD19-depleted stem cell transplant. The chain links TRBV20-1 to TRBJ2-5; D tentatively reads TRBD1 or TRBD2 (6 bases each). The CDR3 DNA reads TGCAGTGCTAGCAAGGGGGGCGGCGAGACCCAGTACTTC. This gives the protein CSASKGGGETQYF.